The source of this T cell receptor (beta chain) is a study of Ad26.COV2.S vaccination and SARS-CoV-2 variants. Germline lookup yields CDR1 SEHNR and CDR2 FQNEAQ (reference sequence). This CDR3 spans 14 amino acids. After removal of 5 bases from V and 6 bases from J, the junction contained 8 bases not matched to a gene. The repertoire was sequenced with immunoSEQ multiplex PCR; TCRdb's copy has only in-frame clones and lacks some. The data hold some 290,000 clones, with around four fifths observed a single time. Regarding treatment: around 19 received Ad26.COV2.S at low or high dose, single or two shots; roughly 5 received placebo; per-sample allocation not given. Sampling took place 63 days after the first vaccine or placebo injection.

The genes are TRBV7-9 and TRBJ1-2, with TRBD1 matching 8 bases. This clonotype originated in a person between 18 and 59 years old who received the Ad26.COV2.S COVID-19 vaccine or a placebo. Sequenced here: peripheral blood, sampled in a trial of Ad26.COV2.S vaccine versus placebo. This chain's CDR3 is CASSTKTGAHGYTF. CDR3 sequence (DNA): TGTGCCAGCAGCACCAAGACAGGGGCCCATGGCTACACCTTC.